The clone carrying this T cell receptor (beta chain) has only a few counts. Its antigen is unknown. The CDR3 runs to 16 residues. Per the germline V gene, CDR1 is DFQATT and CDR2 is SNEGSKA (reference sequence). V lost 6 bases, J lost 3 bases, and 13 bases stayed unmatched. The record originates from a study of T cells in Graves' hyperthyroidism and ophthalmopathy. Whole-study results and caveats: Blood shared most expanded thyroid clonotypes above 0.001.

There were TCR beta CDR3 regions amplified from RNA transcripts. The HTBI set primed first-round TCR CDR3 RT-PCR. TCRdb independently ran MiXCR on the multiplex PCR reads; one entry per CDR3 protein. This sample has roughly 720,000 distinct CDR3 sequences, with 15% to 20% found just once. J is TRBJ2-1 and V is TRBV20-1; 8 nucleotides align to TRBD2. The source material was blood. This receptor was taken from a man aged 50 or older with Graves' hyperthyroidism. CDR3 sequence: CSARGGHAPYYNEQFF. The CDR3 nucleotides read TGCAGTGCACGGGGGGGTCACGCACCTTACTACAATGAGCAGTTCTTC.